This T cell receptor (beta chain) was sequenced in a study of blood T cell repertoires in COVID-19. Study-wide background: The United States, Italy and Spain were the sources of the acute and convalescent COVID-19 samples. The analysed material was cDNA or gDNA that came from T cells, B-cell-depleted T cells, or PBMCs.

The junction had 9 bases not matched to a gene; V was cut back by 3 bases and J by 7 bases. Per the germline V gene, CDR1 is GTSNPN and CDR2 is SVGIG (reference sequence). The CDR3 runs to 15 residues. Across 20 to 25 US areas, participants ranged in age from roughly 18 to 95 years. How the authors handled the data: From reference gene primer amplification, estimates of nucleated cell counts were derived. The protocol was immunoSEQ multiplex PCR, while the TCRdb copy is restricted to in-frame clones and leaves out a portion. D and trimming come from the DNA, and the V and J calls and clone size come from that table. Of about 400,000 clones listed, roughly 86% are singletons.

This chain connects TRBV30 to TRBJ1-6; 7 bases line up with TRBD1. This clonotype was obtained from a woman in her forties with acute COVID-19. The source material was PBMCs or T cells enriched from blood (not recorded which). CDR3 in amino acids: CAWSGRTGINSPLHF. Here the CDR3 DNA reads TGTGCCTGGAGCGGACGGACAGGCATAAATTCACCCCTCCACTTT.